This T cell receptor (beta chain) was found in a study of blood T cell repertoires in COVID-19. Concerning this clone: This specimen includes other DNA sequences encoding the same CDR3.

Trimming shortened V by 7 bases and J by 0 bases, and 11 bases separated the two germline ends. Germline V gives CDR1 SEHNR, CDR2 FQNEAQ (reference sequence). The CDR3 is made up of 14 amino acids. Here immunoSEQ multiplex PCR was the method, and the copy in TCRdb shows in-frame clones only, minus some. This sample has a few hundred thousand clones, with about 87% found just once. Sequenced: peripheral blood. The TCR sequence derives from a woman aged 30 to 39 with COVID-19, enrolled during active disease. The rearrangement joins TRBV7-9 to TRBJ2-3; D tentatively reads TRBD1 or TRBD2 (5 bases each). Written as DNA, the CDR3 is TGTGCCAGCACGGGGCAGGGAAGCACAGATACGCAGTATTTT. Translating it yields CASTGQGSTDTQYF.